This TCR beta chain was documented in a study of blood T cell repertoires in COVID-19. Looking at the study overall: Acute and convalescent COVID-19 specimens originated in the United States, Italy and Spain. In each case, the material was cDNA or gDNA derived from T cells, B-cell-depleted T cells, or PBMCs.

In the source study's methods: Reference gene primer amplification gave estimated nucleated cell counts. The data were produced by immunoSEQ multiplex PCR, yet TCRdb's version contains in-frame clones alone and is incomplete. That table is the source of V, J and clone size, and D and trimming were worked out from the DNA. The table has under 350,000 clones, around 87% seen once. This CDR3 spans 14 amino acids. Germline assignment: CDR1 MNHNY and CDR2 SVGAGI (reference sequence). V gave up 5 bases and J gave up 2 bases, with 9 bases separating them. The gene calls are TRBV6-6 and TRBJ2-2, with unresolved D. The specimen sequenced was peripheral blood. The origin of this receptor is a man between 65 and 80 years old with acute or convalescent COVID-19. The chain's CDR3 is CASSAQPNTGELFF. In nucleotides, the CDR3 is TGTGCCAGCAGTGCACAGCCTAACACCGGGGAGCTGTTTTTT.